These 19 T cell receptor beta chains were sequenced from one sample in a study of T-cell memory formation after mild COVID-19. Each CDR3 protein is one row after TCRdb ran MiXCR on the 5' RACE reads. The sample has about 82,000 distinct CDR3 sequences, more than 12% seen once. Input material: PBMCs or a T cell subset sorted from them (not recorded which). The receptor source for this set is a man between 18 and 29 years old who had mild COVID-19 (a few samples of this study predate the infection). Cell type and time point are not known.

This clonotype was observed a few times. The rearrangement joins TRBV27 to TRBJ2-5, with 7 nucleotides matching TRBD2. Germline V lookup: CDR1 MNHEY, CDR2 SMNVEV (reference sequence). The CDR3 spans 14 residues. With 3 bases clipped from V and 2 bases from J, the junction kept 3 bases outside the gene matches. The CDR3 nucleotides are TGTGCCAGCAGTTTCCGGGGGGTTCAAGAGACCCAGTACTTC. It is translated as CASSFRGVQETQYF.

This clonotype was recorded many times. V and J are TRBV27 and TRBJ2-3, with a tentative D call TRBD2 (7 bases). V shed 5 bases and J shed 6 bases, with 12 bases lying between them. The CDR3 runs 13 residues. The germline V gene encodes CDR1 MNHEY and CDR2 SMNVEV (reference sequence). The DNA of the CDR3 is TGTGCCAGCAGTATCGGGGGGCTGGATACGCAGTATTTT. Amino acid sequence: CASSIGGLDTQYF.

This clonotype came up many times. The chain combines TRBV25-1 with TRBJ1-5; D unclear. With 2 bases removed from V and 1 base from J, the gap between germline ends came to 12 bases. The CDR3 length is 16 residues. Germline assignment: CDR1 MGHDK and CDR2 SYGVNS. The CDR3 DNA follows: TGTGCCAGCAGTGAAACGAACAGTTGGAGCAATCAGCCCCAGCATTTT. As protein: CASSETNSWSNQPQHF. Supplemented by reference TRBV25-1 and TRBJ1-5, the full variable domain reads EADIYQTPRYLVIGTGKKITLECSQTMGHDKMYWYQQDPGMELHLIHYSYGVNSTEKGDLSSESTVSRIRTEHFPLTLESARPSHTSQYLCASSETNSWSNQPQHFGDGTRLSIL.

The sample holds a few counts of this clonotype. The V and J genes are TRBV28 and TRBJ2-7; D is tentatively TRBD1 or TRBD2 (6 bases each). V shed 8 bases and J shed 6 bases, with 17 bases lying between them. The CDR3 is 13 residues long. Germline V gene data show CDR1 as MDHEN and CDR2 as SYDVKM. The DNA for the CDR3 is TGTGCCAGCCGGGGGCAGGGTAGGGGCGAGCAGTACGTC. As protein: CASRGQGRGEQYV.

This clonotype has a handful of counts. CDR3 coding DNA: TGTGCCAGCAGCTTTCGGCAGGGATTGAACACTGAAGCTTTCTTT. Its protein is CASSFRQGLNTEAFF. The V call is TRBV11-2, the J call TRBJ1-1, with D possibly matching TRBD1 (5 bases). V lost 3 bases, J lost 0 bases, and 11 bases lay in between. The CDR3 has 15 residues. Germline V gives CDR1 SGHAT, CDR2 FQNNGV. Complete variable domain (other parts from reference TRBV11-2 and TRBJ1-1): EAGVAQSPRYKIIEKRQSVAFWCNPISGHATLYWYQQILGQGPKLLIQFQNNGVVDDSQLPKDRFSAERLKGVDSTLKIQPAKLEDSAVYLCASSFRQGLNTEAFFGQGTRLTVV.

In its sample, this clonotype was seen a few times. This sequence joins TRBV6-1 and TRBJ2-7; perhaps TRBD1 as D (5 bases). The CDR3 sequence is 14 residues long. V was cut by 4 bases and J by 4 bases, with 14 bases left in between. Germline CDR1 and CDR2: MNHNS and SASEGT. The CDR3 DNA reads TGTGCCAGCAGTGGAAGCAGGGTGATATACGAGCAGTACTTC. Encoded protein: CASSGSRVIYEQYF.

V gene TRBV6-5 combines with J gene TRBJ1-2; D is undetermined. Trimming took off 2 bases at V and 0 bases at J, with 10 bases between the two ends. This CDR3 spans 15 amino acids. Per germline, CDR1 MNHEY and CDR2 SVGAGI. The CDR3 nucleotides read TGTGCCAGCAGTTACACGGCTCGATCTAACTATGGCTACACCTTC. It encodes CASSYTARSNYGYTF.

This clonotype was seen a handful of times. This chain links TRBV4-3 with TRBJ2-7, with 10 nucleotides matching TRBD1. Germline loops: CDR1 LGHNA, CDR2 YSLEER. There are 16 residues in the CDR3. V shed 3 bases and J 9 bases; nucleotides not matched to a gene: 14. CDR3 sequence (DNA): TGCGCCAGCAGCCAGGCCCCTGGGACAGGGGATCCTGGGCAGTACGTC. This gives the protein CASSQAPGTGDPGQYV.

This clonotype occurred a few times. J is TRBJ1-2 and V is TRBV5-1, with TRBD1 matching 7 bases. V dropped 2 bases and J dropped 8; count of bases not matched to a gene: 9. Germline V gives CDR1 SGHRS, CDR2 YFSETQ. This CDR3 comprises 14 residues. CDR3 DNA sequence: TGCGCCAGCAGCTTAAAGACAGGGCCGGGGGGCTACACCTTC. It codes for CASSLKTGPGGYTF.

Of note for this clonotype: This could be a read error, since a much larger clone is one nucleotide away. The chain links TRBV6-4 to TRBJ2-2; 7 bases match TRBD2. V trimming: 3 bases; J trimming: 3 bases; junction bases outside the gene matches: 1. This CDR3 is built from 14 residues. Germline V CDR1 and CDR2: MRHNA, SNTAGT. The CDR3 reads CASSESGDTGELFF. The CDR3 nucleotides are TGTGCCAGCAGTGAAAGCGGGGACACCGGGGAGCTGTTTTTT.

In this sample, this clonotype turned up many times. V usage is TRBV4-2 and J usage is TRBJ2-6, with D hard to call. V shed 0 bases and J shed 0 bases, with 6 bases lying between them. Germline V gives CDR1 LGHNA, CDR2 YNFKEQ. The CDR3 loop spans 16 amino acids. DNA of the CDR3: TGTGCCAGCAGCCAAGATAACAACTCTGGGGCCAACGTCCTGACTTTC. It translates to CASSQDNNSGANVLTF.

Many counts were recorded for this clonotype. The genes are TRBV12-3 or TRBV12-4 and TRBJ1-4; D is unclear. The CDR3 length is 14 residues. V gave up 6 bases and J gave up 12 bases, with 20 bases separating them. Written as DNA, the CDR3 is TGTGCCAGCAGAGCACCAGACCCACAGCGTGAACTGTTTTTT. This translates into CASRAPDPQRELFF.

The V call is TRBV12-3 or TRBV12-4, the J call TRBJ2-4, with D perhaps TRBD1 (6 bases). This CDR3 is 14 amino acids long. V lost 4 bases, J lost 8 bases, and 15 bases lay in between. DNA for the CDR3: TGTGCCAGCAGTTACTCACAGGGTTTGGACATTCAGTACTTC. Translation: CASSYSQGLDIQYF.

This clonotype has just a few counts. Here the CDR3 DNA reads TGCAGCGTACCGACAGGGGTCTATGGCTACACCTTC. Protein sequence: CSVPTGVYGYTF. This chain uses TRBV29-1 with TRBJ1-2; 8 bases are a match to TRBD1. Germline V gene lookup returns CDR1 SQVTM and CDR2 ANQGSEA. The CDR3 runs to 12 residues. V lost 6 bases and J lost 4; bases outside the gene matches: 4.

The rearrangement links TRBV3-1 to TRBJ2-2, with 10 bases identical to TRBD2. This CDR3 is 16 amino acids long. Per germline, CDR1 LGHDT and CDR2 YNNKEL (reference sequence). Trimming at V came to 4 bases and at J to 6 bases, leaving 8 bases not matched to a gene. The CDR3 bases are TGTGCCAGCAGCCCCGGAACTAGCGGGAAATCCGGGGAGCTGTTTTTT. This gives the protein CASSPGTSGKSGELFF. Complete variable domain (other parts from reference TRBV3-1 and TRBJ2-2): DTAVSQTPKYLVTQMGNDKSIKCEQNLGHDTMYWYKQDSKKFLKIMFSYNNKELIINETVPNRFSPKSPDKAHLNLHINSLELGDSAVYFCASSPGTSGKSGELFFGEGSRLTVL.

This rearrangement joins TRBV27 to TRBJ2-5, with 10 positions matching TRBD1. Germline values: CDR1 MNHEY, CDR2 SMNVEV (reference sequence). This CDR3 comprises 16 residues. V dropped 5 bases and J dropped 5; count of bases not matched to a gene: 11. CDR3 in DNA: TGTGCCAGCAGTAAATTCGGACAGGGGGGTTGGGAGACCCAGTACTTC. This sequence encodes CASSKFGQGGWETQYF.

The rearrangement uses TRBV7-2 and TRBJ1-2; TRBD1 aligns across 7 bases. There are 12 residues in the CDR3. Trimming took 11 bases from V and 1 from J; bases not matched to a gene: 4. Germline V lookup: CDR1 SGHTA, CDR2 FQGNSA. CDR3 sequence: CAGRDSNYGYTF. For the CDR3, the DNA is TGTGCCGGGCGGGACAGTAACTATGGCTACACCTTC. Combining the CDR3 with reference TRBV7-2 and TRBJ1-2 gives the whole variable domain GAGVSQSPSNKVTEKGKDVELRCDPISGHTALYWYRQSLGQGLEFLIYFQGNSAPDKSGLPSDRFSAERTGGSVSTLTIQRTQQEDSAVYLCAGRDSNYGYTFGSGTRLTVV.

The sample holds a few counts of this clonotype. The chain recombines TRBV4-1 with TRBJ1-4, with a possible D match to TRBD1 (5 bases). With 0 bases removed from V and 7 bases from J, the gap between germline ends came to 15 bases. CDR1 MGHRA and CDR2 YSYEKL come from the germline V gene. The CDR3 length is 16 residues. CDR3 amino acids: CASSQERREQGEKLFF. The CDR3 nucleotides are TGCGCCAGCAGCCAAGAAAGGAGGGAGCAGGGTGAAAAACTGTTTTTT.

The chain recombines TRBV9 with TRBJ1-4; the D gene is possibly TRBD1 (6 bases). This CDR3 has 15 amino acids. Trimming pared 3 bases from V and 14 bases from J, leaving 23 bases between. Germline lookup yields CDR1 SGDLS and CDR2 YYNGEE. The CDR3 reads CASSAGQLTAEGLFF. Here the CDR3 DNA reads TGTGCCAGCAGCGCCGGACAGCTGACTGCTGAGGGGCTGTTTTTT.